These T cell receptor beta chains were read from a single sample in a study of T cells expressing NK-cell markers. TCRdb re-called the 5' RACE reads, yielding one record per CDR3 amino acid sequence without DNA. The table gives 350,000 to 450,000 distinct CDR3 sequences; the top ten clones make up roughly 5.4% of it. Specimen: blood T cells: a sorted CD56 or NKG2C T cell subset, CD4+ or CD8+ T cells, or bulk PBMC T cells (not recorded which). All receptors derive from a man aged 18-69 years in good health. The CDR3 runs from the conserved cysteine through the conserved F or W. The order of the fields is J gene, V gene, CDR3 protein.

j_gene: TRBJ2-6
v_gene: TRBV7-2
CDR3aa: CASSRRGVTGANVLTF

j_gene: TRBJ2-5
v_gene: TRBV3-1
CDR3aa: CASSQDPGGTQYF

j_gene: TRBJ1-6
v_gene: TRBV5-1
CDR3aa: CASSFRVRDNSPLHF

j_gene: TRBJ2-3
v_gene: TRBV12-3/TRBV12-4
CDR3aa: CASSQPITSGRTDTQYF

j_gene: TRBJ1-1
v_gene: TRBV27
CDR3aa: CASASDRLNTEAFF

j_gene: TRBJ2-7
v_gene: TRBV6-1
CDR3aa: CASSSGTSGYEQYF

j_gene: TRBJ2-1
v_gene: TRBV18
CDR3aa: CASSPQGKRGGEQFF

j_gene: TRBJ2-5
v_gene: TRBV27
CDR3aa: CASSLGRGQGMWTQYF

j_gene: TRBJ1-1
v_gene: TRBV2
CDR3aa: CASSKGEWNTEAFF

j_gene: TRBJ2-3
v_gene: TRBV12-3/TRBV12-4
CDR3aa: CASSFILAGGLNTQYF

j_gene: TRBJ2-5
v_gene: TRBV11-3
CDR3aa: CASSKDGQATQYF

j_gene: TRBJ2-6
v_gene: TRBV6-1
CDR3aa: CASTSPSGANVLTF

j_gene: TRBJ2-1
v_gene: TRBV12-3/TRBV12-4
CDR3aa: CASRTQGAIGNEQFF

j_gene: TRBJ2-1
v_gene: TRBV14
CDR3aa: CASSQERQGPYNEQFF

j_gene: TRBJ1-5
v_gene: TRBV2
CDR3aa: CASNSGTGRNQPQHF

j_gene: TRBJ1-5
v_gene: TRBV6-1
CDR3aa: CASKGPGGGQPQHF

j_gene: TRBJ2-7
v_gene: TRBV20-1
CDR3aa: CSAPLPDRIYEQYF

j_gene: TRBJ2-1
v_gene: TRBV12-3/TRBV12-4
CDR3aa: CAIGGQGKHNEQFF

j_gene: TRBJ2-1
v_gene: TRBV29-1
CDR3aa: CSVGRGVISYNEQFF

j_gene: TRBJ1-3
v_gene: TRBV5-1
CDR3aa: CASSLAGGNTIYF

j_gene: TRBJ2-5
v_gene: TRBV11-2
CDR3aa: CASSRGTNQETQYF

j_gene: TRBJ2-3
v_gene: TRBV6-1
CDR3aa: CASSHRSSYSTDTQYF

j_gene: TRBJ1-4
v_gene: TRBV12-3/TRBV12-4
CDR3aa: CASRRQGASEKLFF